The 23 T cell receptor beta chains below were found in one sample sequenced in a study of CD8 T cells in Susac syndrome. Random-hexamer reverse transcription was applied to about 0.5 to 1 ug RNA. TCRdb re-called the immunoSEQ multiplex PCR reads through MiXCR, storing one row per CDR3 protein. The sample lists about 200,000 distinct CDR3 sequences; about 90% were seen once. Sequencing was performed on CD8+ T cells from PBMCs. These receptor sequences come from a human donor with multiple sclerosis.

CDR3 sequence reads: CASSPPHRARAEKLFF. The CDR3 nucleotides read TGTGCCAGCTCACCACCTCACCGGGCGCGGGCTGAAAAACTGTTTTTT. This rearrangement joins TRBV18 to TRBJ1-4, with D unclear. This CDR3 is built from 16 residues. V shed 0 bases and J shed 7 bases, with 15 bases lying between them. From germline, CDR1 is KGHSH and CDR2 LQKENI.

The CDR3 region has the DNA TGTGCCTGGAGTGTAAACTTTGACGGGGGGACCTACGAGCAGTACTTC. Translated: CAWSVNFDGGTYEQYF. The rearrangement uses TRBV30 and TRBJ2-7, with 7 bases fitting TRBD2. CDR1 is GTSNPN, CDR2 SVGIG, per germline (reference sequence). The junction had 10 bases not matched to a gene; V was cut back by 0 bases and J by 2 bases. CDR3 size: 16 residues.

This clonotype was picked up one time. The CDR3 DNA reads TGTGCCAGCAGCTCGACAGGGGACTCCTACGAGCAGTACTTC. Amino acid sequence: CASSSTGDSYEQYF. V is TRBV7-2 and J is TRBJ2-7, with 8 bases that match TRBD1. From germline, CDR1 is SGHTA and CDR2 FQGNSA. V shed 4 bases, J shed 0 bases, and the junction held 2 bases outside the gene matches. CDR3 length equals 14 residues.

This rearrangement joins TRBV7-8 to TRBJ2-7, with D tentatively TRBD1 (5 bases). V was pared by 5 bases and J by 3 bases, with 14 bases between. This CDR3 has 14 residues. CDR1 is SGHVS and CDR2 is FQNEAQ in the germline V gene. The CDR3 nucleotides are TGTGCCAGCAGCCCCGGACACCAGTACTACGAGCAGTACTTC. It is translated as CASSPGHQYYEQYF.

There are a few counts of this clonotype. This chain uses TRBV6-5 with TRBJ1-1; D unresolved. This CDR3 region has 11 residues. Trimming took 0 bases from V and 10 from J, leaving 6 bases between them. The germline V gene encodes CDR1 MNHEY and CDR2 SVGAGI. The CDR3 is CASSYSGRAFF. The CDR3 DNA is TGTGCCAGCAGTTACTCGGGGAGAGCTTTCTTT.

The V call is TRBV19, the J call TRBJ1-2; the match to TRBD1 covers 8 bases. V dropped 3 bases and J dropped 3; count of bases not matched to a gene: 6. Germline V gene lookup returns CDR1 LNHDA and CDR2 SQIVND (reference sequence). This CDR3 is 15 amino acids long. CDR3 sequence (DNA): TGTGCCAGTAGTATCGCAGGGGGCGCCGACTATGGCTACACCTTC. It encodes CASSIAGGADYGYTF.

The rearrangement uses TRBV24-1 and TRBJ2-2; 7 bases agree with TRBD1. V lost 9 bases, J lost 5 bases, and 5 bases stayed unmatched. CDR1 is KGHDR and CDR2 is SFDVKD in the germline V gene. This CDR3 has 13 residues. CDR3: CATRDSVTGELFF. The CDR3 region has the DNA TGTGCCACCCGGGACAGCGTAACCGGGGAGCTGTTTTTT.

This clonotype turned up a few times. The junction differs from germline at one of its ends, possibly a read error. The rearrangement links TRBV9 to TRBJ2-3; TRBD2 agrees at 11 bases. Germline CDR1 SGDLS, CDR2 YYNGEE. The CDR3 totals 16 residues. CDR3 amino acids: CASSPPLAGGGDTQFF. CDR3 sequence (DNA): TGTGCCAGCAGCCCGCCCCTAGCGGGGGGAGGAGATACGCAGTTTTTT. Full variable domain (remainder filled in from reference TRBV9 and TRBJ2-3): DSGVTQTPKHLITATGQRVTLRCSPRSGDLSVYWYQQSLDQGLQFLIQYYNGEERAKGNILERFSAQQFPDLHSELNLSSLELGDSALYFCASSPPLAGGGDTQFFGPGTRLTVL.

V usage is TRBV27 and J usage is TRBJ2-3; D is unclear. The CDR3 spans 13 residues. Germline CDR1 reads MNHEY; CDR2 reads SMNVEV (reference sequence). V was clipped by 3 bases and J by 1 base, with 5 bases between them. Here the CDR3 reads CASSFVGTDTQYF. DNA of the CDR3: TGTGCCAGCAGTTTCGTGGGCACAGATACGCAGTATTTT.

The chain links TRBV7-8 to TRBJ2-2, with a possible D match to TRBD2 (7 bases). V lost 5 bases to trimming and J lost 4 bases, with 14 bases between them. Germline CDR1 is SGHVS and CDR2 is FQNEAQ. CDR3 length: 15 residues. The CDR3 bases are TGTGCCAGCAGCCGACGAGGGGGGGGCACCGGGGAGCTGTTTTTT. This codes for CASSRRGGGTGELFF.

Only one count was recorded for this clonotype. The chain recombines TRBV24-1 with TRBJ2-1; D may be TRBD1 (7 bases). V dropped 7 bases and J dropped 16 bases, with 16 bases sitting between them. The CDR3 is made up of 11 amino acids. Germline CDR1 reads KGHDR; CDR2 reads SFDVKD. In DNA form, the CDR3 reads TGTGCCACCAGCACAGGGGACTTGAAATTCTTC. Translating it yields CATSTGDLKFF.

The chain combines TRBV7-9 with TRBJ2-5; 10 bases agree with TRBD2. The V gene's germline CDR1 is SEHNR and CDR2 FQNEAQ (reference sequence). Germline trimming cut 0 bases from V and 5 bases from J; bases unmatched to any gene: 12. The CDR3 length is 18 residues. CDR3 residues: CASSLARGPSGSMETQYF. DNA of the CDR3: TGTGCCAGCAGCTTAGCGAGAGGGCCTAGCGGGAGTATGGAGACCCAGTACTTC.

This chain connects TRBV5-4 to TRBJ2-7; TRBD1 matches at 7 bases. Trimming at V came to 5 bases and at J to 2 bases, leaving 7 bases not matched to a gene. In germline, CDR1 is SGHNT, CDR2 YYREEE (reference sequence). The CDR3 loop spans 14 amino acids. CDR3 nucleotide sequence: TGTGCCAGCAGTAAGAGGGACAGCGCCTACGAGCAGTACTTC. It translates to CASSKRDSAYEQYF.

The chain joins TRBV7-9 to TRBJ2-1; D might be TRBD1 (6 bases). Germline V CDR1 and CDR2: SEHNR, FQNEAQ (reference sequence). Trimming removed 5 bases at V and 8 bases at J, with 19 bases between. CDR3 length equals 15 residues. CDR3 sequence (DNA): TGTGCCAGCAGCCCGCAAAACAGGGAGATGGATGAGCAGTTCTTC. It translates to CASSPQNREMDEQFF. The variable domain in full, completed from reference TRBV7-9 and TRBJ2-1, reads DTGVSQNPRHKITKRGQNVTFRCDPISEHNRLYWYRQTLGQGPEFLTYFQNEAQLEKSRLLSDRFSAERPKGSFSTLEIQRTEQGDSAMYLCASSPQNREMDEQFFGPGTRLTVL.

A single count supports this clonotype. J is TRBJ1-3 and V is TRBV9; TRBD1 agrees at 10 bases. Looked up from germline, CDR1 is SGDLS and CDR2 is YYNGEE. The CDR3 consists of 16 residues. Trimming at V came to 4 bases and at J to 3 bases, leaving 7 bases not matched to a gene. The CDR3 here is CASSPLGTGVGNTIYF. The CDR3, as DNA: TGTGCCAGCAGCCCCCTGGGGACAGGGGTTGGAAACACCATATATTTT.

This chain connects TRBV7-9 to TRBJ2-5; no reliable D call. Trimming pared 5 bases from V and 4 bases from J, leaving 17 bases between. Germline CDR1 reads SEHNR; CDR2 reads FQNEAQ (reference sequence). The CDR3 covers 15 residues. The CDR3 nucleotides are TGTGCCAGCAGCCCCCCGGCATACGGACCAGAGACCCAGTACTTC. It translates to CASSPPAYGPETQYF.

This clonotype was detected once. The CDR3 bases are TGCAGTGCTAGGTTATTTGGATGGGGCGTCAATGAGCAGTTCTTC. Amino acids: CSARLFGWGVNEQFF. The rearrangement uses TRBV20-1 and TRBJ2-1, with D perhaps matching TRBD1 (5 bases). This CDR3 is built from 15 residues. Trimming took off 3 bases at V and 6 bases at J, with 18 bases between the two ends. Looked up from germline, CDR1 is DFQATT and CDR2 is SNEGSKA (reference sequence).

The chain links TRBV12-3 or TRBV12-4 to TRBJ1-1; the D gene is possibly TRBD1 (6 bases). CDR3 length equals 13 residues. V lost 2 bases, J lost 10 bases, and 14 bases lay in between. CDR3 in DNA: TGTGCCAGCAGTTTAAGGGGGGGCCAGGGAGCTTTCTTT. This gives the protein CASSLRGGQGAFF.

The chain combines TRBV9 with TRBJ2-1; D is ambiguous. The CDR3 runs 11 residues. V lost 0 bases to trimming and J lost 8 bases, with 3 bases between them. Per the germline V gene, CDR1 is SGDLS and CDR2 is YYNGEE. CDR3 nucleotides: TGTGCCAGCAGCGTAGGTGATGAGCAGTTCTTC. Amino acid sequence: CASSVGDEQFF.

The chain has TRBV3-1 and TRBJ2-1; 10 bases fit TRBD2. From germline, CDR1 is LGHDT and CDR2 YNNKEL (reference sequence). V gave up 2 bases and J gave up 8 bases; unmatched junction bases: 9. This CDR3 region has 16 residues. The CDR3 region has the DNA TGTGCCAGCAGCCAAATCCCTAGCGGGAGTGTCGATGAGCAGTTCTTC. Its translation: CASSQIPSGSVDEQFF.

The J gene is TRBJ2-7, the V gene TRBV5-6; the D gene is possibly TRBD1 (5 bases). This CDR3 is built from 14 residues. V lost 4 bases and J lost 2, with 13 bases in between. Germline values: CDR1 SGHDT, CDR2 YYEEEE. The DNA of the CDR3 is TGTGCCAGCAGCCTTTACGACAGTGCCTACGAGCAGTACTTC. Amino acid sequence: CASSLYDSAYEQYF.

The CDR3 here is CASSRGGLESYEQYF. The CDR3, as DNA: TGTGCCAGCAGCCGAGGGGGACTAGAATCCTACGAGCAGTACTTC. The chain employs TRBV6-2 or TRBV6-3 and TRBJ2-7, with 8 bases fitting TRBD2. Germline trimming cut 6 bases from V and 1 base from J; bases unmatched to any gene: 8. This CDR3 region has 15 residues. CDR1 and CDR2 from the germline V gene are MNHEY and SVGEGT.

The chain has TRBV7-8 and TRBJ2-5; 9 positions agree with TRBD1. With 0 bases clipped from V and 4 bases from J, the junction kept 9 bases outside the gene matches. The CDR3 sequence is 17 residues long. The germline gives CDR1 SGHVS, CDR2 FQNEAQ. The CDR3 sequence: CASSLASNGQGRETQYF. In DNA, the CDR3 is TGTGCCAGCAGCTTAGCGTCCAATGGACAGGGGCGAGAGACCCAGTACTTC.